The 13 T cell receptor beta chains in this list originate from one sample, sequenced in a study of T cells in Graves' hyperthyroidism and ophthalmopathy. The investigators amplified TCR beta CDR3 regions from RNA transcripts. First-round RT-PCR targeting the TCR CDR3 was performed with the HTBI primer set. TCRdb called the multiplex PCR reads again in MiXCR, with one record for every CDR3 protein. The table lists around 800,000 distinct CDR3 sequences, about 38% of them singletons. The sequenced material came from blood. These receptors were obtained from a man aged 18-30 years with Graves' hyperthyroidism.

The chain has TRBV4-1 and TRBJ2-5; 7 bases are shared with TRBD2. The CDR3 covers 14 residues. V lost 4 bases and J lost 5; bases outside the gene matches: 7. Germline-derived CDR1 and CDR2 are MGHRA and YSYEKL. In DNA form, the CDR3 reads TGCGCCAGCAGCCGCCTTCCGGGAGGCGAGACCCAGTACTTC. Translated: CASSRLPGGETQYF.

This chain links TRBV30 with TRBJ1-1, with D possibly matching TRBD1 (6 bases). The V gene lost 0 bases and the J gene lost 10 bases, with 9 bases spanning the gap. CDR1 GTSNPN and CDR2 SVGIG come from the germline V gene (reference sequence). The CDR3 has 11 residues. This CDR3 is CAWSVRGGAFF. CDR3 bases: TGTGCCTGGAGTGTACGAGGGGGAGCTTTCTTT.

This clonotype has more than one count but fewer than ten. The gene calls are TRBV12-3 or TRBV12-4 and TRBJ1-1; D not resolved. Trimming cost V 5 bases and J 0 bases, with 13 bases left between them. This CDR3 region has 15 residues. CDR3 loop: CASSPPAGLNTEAFF. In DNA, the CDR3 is TGTGCCAGCAGTCCCCCGGCAGGTCTGAACACTGAAGCTTTCTTT.

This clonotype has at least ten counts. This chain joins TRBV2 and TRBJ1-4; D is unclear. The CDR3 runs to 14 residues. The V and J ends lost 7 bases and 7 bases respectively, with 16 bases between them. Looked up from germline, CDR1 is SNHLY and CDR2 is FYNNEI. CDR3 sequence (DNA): TGTGCCAGCACCTCGTTTGGGTCTAGTGAAAAACTGTTTTTT. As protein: CASTSFGSSEKLFF.

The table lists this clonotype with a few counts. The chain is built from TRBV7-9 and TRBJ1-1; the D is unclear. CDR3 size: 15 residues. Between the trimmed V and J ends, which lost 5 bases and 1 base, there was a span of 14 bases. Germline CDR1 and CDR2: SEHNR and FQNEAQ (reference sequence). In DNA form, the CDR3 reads TGTGCCAGCAGCCTCTCGGAGGTTAGGAACACTGAAGCTTTCTTT. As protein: CASSLSEVRNTEAFF.

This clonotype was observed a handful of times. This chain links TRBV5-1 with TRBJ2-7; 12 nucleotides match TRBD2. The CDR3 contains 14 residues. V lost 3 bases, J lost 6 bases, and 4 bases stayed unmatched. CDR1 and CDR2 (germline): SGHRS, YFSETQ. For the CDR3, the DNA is TGCGCCAGCAGCTCCACTAGCGGGAGGCTCGAGCAGTACTTC. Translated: CASSSTSGRLEQYF.

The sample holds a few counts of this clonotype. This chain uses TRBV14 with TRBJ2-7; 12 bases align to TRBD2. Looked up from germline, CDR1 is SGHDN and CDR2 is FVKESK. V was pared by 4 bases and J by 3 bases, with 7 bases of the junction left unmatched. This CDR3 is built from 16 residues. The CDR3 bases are TGTGCCAGCAGCCTCGATGGACTAGCGGGAATCTACGAGCAGTACTTC. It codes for CASSLDGLAGIYEQYF.

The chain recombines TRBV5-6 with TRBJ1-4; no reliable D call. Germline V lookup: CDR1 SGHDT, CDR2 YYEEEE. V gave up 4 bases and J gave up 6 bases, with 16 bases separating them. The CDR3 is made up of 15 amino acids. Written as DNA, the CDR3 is TGTGCCAGCAGCCTACAGACAATCATGGATGAAAAACTGTTTTTT. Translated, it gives CASSLQTIMDEKLFF. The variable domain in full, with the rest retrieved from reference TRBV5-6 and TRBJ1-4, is DAGVTQSPTHLIKTRGQQVTLRCSPKSGHDTVSWYQQALGQGPQFIFQYYEEEERQRGNFPDRFSGHQFPNYSSELNVNALLLGDSALYLCASSLQTIMDEKLFFGSGTQLSVL.

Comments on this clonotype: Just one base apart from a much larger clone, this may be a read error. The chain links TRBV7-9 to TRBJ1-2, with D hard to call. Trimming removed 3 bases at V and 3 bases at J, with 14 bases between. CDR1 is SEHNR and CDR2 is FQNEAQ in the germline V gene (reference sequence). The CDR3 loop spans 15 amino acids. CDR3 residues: CASSFPAGSHYGYTF. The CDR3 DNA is TGTGCCAGCAGCTTCCCCGCGGGCAGCCACTATGGCTACACCTTC.

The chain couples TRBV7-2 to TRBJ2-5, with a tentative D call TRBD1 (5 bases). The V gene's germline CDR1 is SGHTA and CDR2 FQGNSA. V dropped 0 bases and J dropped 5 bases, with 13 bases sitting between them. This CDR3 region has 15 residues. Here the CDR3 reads CASSLALGVGETQYF. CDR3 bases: TGTGCCAGCAGCTTAGCCTTAGGGGTGGGGGAGACCCAGTACTTC.

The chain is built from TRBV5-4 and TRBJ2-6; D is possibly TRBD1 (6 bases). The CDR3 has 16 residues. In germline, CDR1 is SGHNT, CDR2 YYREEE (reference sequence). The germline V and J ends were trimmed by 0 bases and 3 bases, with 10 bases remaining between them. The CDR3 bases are TGTGCCAGCAGCTTGGGGACAGACAGTGGGGCCAACGTCCTGACTTTC. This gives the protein CASSLGTDSGANVLTF.

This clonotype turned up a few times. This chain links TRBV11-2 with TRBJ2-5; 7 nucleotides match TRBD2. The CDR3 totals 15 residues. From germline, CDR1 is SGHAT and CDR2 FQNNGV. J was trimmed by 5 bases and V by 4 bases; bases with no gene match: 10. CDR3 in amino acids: CASSSQPGGYETQYF. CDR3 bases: TGTGCCAGCAGCTCTCAGCCGGGAGGATATGAGACCCAGTACTTC. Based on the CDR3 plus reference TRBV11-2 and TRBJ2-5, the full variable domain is EAGVAQSPRYKIIEKRQSVAFWCNPISGHATLYWYQQILGQGPKLLIQFQNNGVVDDSQLPKDRFSAERLKGVDSTLKIQPAKLEDSAVYLCASSSQPGGYETQYFGPGTRLLVL.

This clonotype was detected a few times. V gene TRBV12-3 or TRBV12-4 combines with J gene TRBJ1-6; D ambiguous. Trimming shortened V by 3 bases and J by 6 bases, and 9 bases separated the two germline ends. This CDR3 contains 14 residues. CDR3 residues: CASSFRGTNSPLHF. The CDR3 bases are TGTGCCAGCAGTTTTCGGGGAACTAATTCACCCCTCCACTTT.